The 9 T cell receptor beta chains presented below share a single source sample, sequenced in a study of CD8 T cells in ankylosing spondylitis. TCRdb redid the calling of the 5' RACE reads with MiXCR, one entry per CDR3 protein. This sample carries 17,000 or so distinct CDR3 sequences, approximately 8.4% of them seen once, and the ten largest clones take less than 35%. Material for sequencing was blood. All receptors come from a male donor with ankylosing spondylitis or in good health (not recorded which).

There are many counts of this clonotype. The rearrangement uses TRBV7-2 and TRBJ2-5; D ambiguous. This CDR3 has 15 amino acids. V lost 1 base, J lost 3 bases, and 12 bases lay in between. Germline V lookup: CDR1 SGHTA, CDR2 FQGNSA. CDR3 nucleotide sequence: TGTGCCAGCAGCTTAGTAGGCAGTACCAAAGAGACCCAGTACTTC. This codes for CASSLVGSTKETQYF.

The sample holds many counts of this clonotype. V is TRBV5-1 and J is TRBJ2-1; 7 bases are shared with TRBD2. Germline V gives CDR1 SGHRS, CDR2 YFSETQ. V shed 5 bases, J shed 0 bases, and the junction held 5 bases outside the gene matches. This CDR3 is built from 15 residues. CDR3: CASRSGGSSYNEQFF. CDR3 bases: TGCGCCAGCAGATCCGGGGGGAGCTCCTACAATGAGCAGTTCTTC.

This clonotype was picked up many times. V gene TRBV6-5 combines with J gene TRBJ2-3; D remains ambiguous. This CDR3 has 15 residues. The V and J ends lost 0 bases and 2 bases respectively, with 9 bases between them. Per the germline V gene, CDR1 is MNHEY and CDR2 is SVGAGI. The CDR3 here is CASSYSTTNTDTQYF. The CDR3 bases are TGTGCCAGCAGTTACTCGACGACAAACACAGATACGCAGTATTTT.

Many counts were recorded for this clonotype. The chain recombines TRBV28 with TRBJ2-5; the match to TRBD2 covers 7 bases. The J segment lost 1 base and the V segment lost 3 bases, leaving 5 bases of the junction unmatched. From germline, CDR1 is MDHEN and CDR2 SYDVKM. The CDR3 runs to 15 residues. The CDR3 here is CASSLVAGGQETQYF. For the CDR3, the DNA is TGTGCCAGCAGTTTGGTAGCGGGTGGCCAAGAGACCCAGTACTTC.

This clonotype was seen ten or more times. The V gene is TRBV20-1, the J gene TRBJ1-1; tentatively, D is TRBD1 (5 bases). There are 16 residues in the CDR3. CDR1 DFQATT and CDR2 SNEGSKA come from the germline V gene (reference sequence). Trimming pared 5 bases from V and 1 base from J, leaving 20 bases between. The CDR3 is CSALTVVVSGNTEAFF. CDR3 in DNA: TGCAGTGCTTTGACAGTTGTAGTCTCCGGGAACACTGAAGCTTTCTTT.

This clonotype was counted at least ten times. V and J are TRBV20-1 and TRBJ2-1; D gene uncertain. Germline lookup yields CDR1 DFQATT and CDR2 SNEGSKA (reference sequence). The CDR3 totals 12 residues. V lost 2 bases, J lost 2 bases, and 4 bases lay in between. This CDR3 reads CSARYTYNEQFF. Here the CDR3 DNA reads TGCAGTGCTAGATATACCTACAATGAGCAGTTCTTC.

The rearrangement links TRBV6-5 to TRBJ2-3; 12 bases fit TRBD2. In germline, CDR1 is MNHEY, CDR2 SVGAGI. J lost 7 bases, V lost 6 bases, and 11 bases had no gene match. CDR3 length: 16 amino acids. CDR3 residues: CASRTTRTSGMNTQYF. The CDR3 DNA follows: TGTGCCAGCAGGACTACGCGGACTAGCGGGATGAATACGCAGTATTTT.

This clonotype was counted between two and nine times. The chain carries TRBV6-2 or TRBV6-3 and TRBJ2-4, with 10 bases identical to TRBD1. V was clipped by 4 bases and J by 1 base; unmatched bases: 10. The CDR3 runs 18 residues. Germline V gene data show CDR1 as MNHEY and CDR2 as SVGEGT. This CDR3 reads CASSSRPGTGEAKNIQYF. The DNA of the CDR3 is TGTGCCAGCAGTTCGCGTCCCGGGACAGGGGAGGCCAAAAACATTCAGTACTTC.

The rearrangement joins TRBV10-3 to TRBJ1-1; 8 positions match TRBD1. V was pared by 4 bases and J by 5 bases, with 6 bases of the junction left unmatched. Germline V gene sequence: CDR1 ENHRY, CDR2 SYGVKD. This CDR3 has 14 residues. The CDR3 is CAISAPGGRTEAFF. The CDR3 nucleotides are TGTGCCATCAGTGCCCCAGGGGGCCGGACTGAAGCTTTCTTT.